This entry lists 30 T cell receptor beta chains sequenced from one sample in a study of PD-1 blockade in mismatch repair-deficient tumors. The assay was immunoSEQ multiplex PCR, and TCRdb's table has in-frame clones only and misses some. The profile covers 50,000 or so clones, with 65% to 85% appearing a single time and about 8.3% taken by the ten largest. The source material was peripheral blood, sampled 20 weeks after starting pembrolizumab. These receptors were taken from an adult with mismatch repair-deficient cancer.

This chain links TRBV10-3 with TRBJ1-2; D call uncertain. V lost 6 bases to trimming and J lost 8 bases, with 13 bases between them. The CDR3 contains 12 residues. CDR1 is ENHRY and CDR2 is SYGVKD in the germline V gene. CDR3 nucleotide sequence: TGTGCCATCAGCGACGACACGTGGGGCTACACCTTC. This codes for CAISDDTWGYTF.

This rearrangement joins TRBV29-1 to TRBJ1-1; D not resolved. V was clipped by 6 bases and J by 4 bases, with 9 bases between them. The CDR3 extends over 11 amino acids. Germline V gives CDR1 SQVTM, CDR2 ANQGSEA. The CDR3 DNA is TGCAGCGTCCCAAGCTCCACTGAAGCTTTCTTT. As protein: CSVPSSTEAFF.

This clone was found a few times. This chain connects TRBV5-1 to TRBJ1-1; D is ambiguous. From germline, CDR1 is SGHRS and CDR2 YFSETQ. This CDR3 contains 13 residues. V shed 0 bases and J shed 10 bases, with 13 bases lying between them. The CDR3 reads CASSLAGPSAAFF. CDR3 DNA sequence: TGCGCCAGCAGCTTGGCCGGACCCTCCGCAGCTTTCTTT.

This clone was counted only a few times. The gene calls are TRBV6-1 and TRBJ2-3; 7 nucleotides line up with TRBD1. This CDR3 spans 15 amino acids. Looked up from germline, CDR1 is MNHNS and CDR2 is SASEGT. After removal of 6 bases from V and 4 bases from J, the junction contained 10 bases not matched to a gene. CDR3 bases: TGTGCCAGCAGGCGAGACAGGGTTTGGCCAGATACGCAGTATTTT. This translates into CASRRDRVWPDTQYF.

The chain links TRBV5-1 to TRBJ1-1; the D gene is possibly TRBD1 (6 bases). V was shortened by 4 bases and J by 2 bases, with 9 bases between the two germline ends. Germline V CDR1 and CDR2: SGHRS, YFSETQ. The CDR3 is 13 residues long. In DNA form, the CDR3 reads TGCGCCAGCAGCAAGGACAGTAACACTGAAGCTTTCTTT. Residues: CASSKDSNTEAFF.

The chain has TRBV9 and TRBJ2-2; D not resolved. V was clipped by 1 base and J by 2 bases, with 0 bases between them. Germline assignment: CDR1 SGDLS and CDR2 YYNGEE. This CDR3 comprises 12 residues. Here the CDR3 reads CASSVNTGELFF. CDR3 in DNA: TGTGCCAGCAGCGTAAACACCGGGGAGCTGTTTTTT.

V gene TRBV21-1 combines with J gene TRBJ1-1; the D call in the table, TRBD1, was not verified against the DNA. TRBV21-1 is recorded as a pseudogene. This CDR3 spans 12 amino acids. The CDR3 here is CGGGSVNTEAFF. In nucleotides, the CDR3 is TGTGGAGGGGGCTCAGTGAACACTGAAGCTTTCTTT.

This rearrangement joins TRBV9 to TRBJ1-1; 8 bases agree with TRBD1. Germline V gene sequence: CDR1 SGDLS, CDR2 YYNGEE. V lost 4 bases and J lost 0; bases outside the gene matches: 5. The CDR3 totals 15 residues. CDR3 nucleotide sequence: TGTGCCAGCAGCCGGACAGGGAGGATGAACACTGAAGCTTTCTTT. The encoded protein is CASSRTGRMNTEAFF.

This clone has only one observation. The chain combines TRBV6-1 with TRBJ2-5, with D perhaps TRBD1 (6 bases). Trimming removed 5 bases from V and 7 bases from J, with 20 bases in between. The germline V gene has CDR1 MNHNS and CDR2 SASEGT. This CDR3 is built from 15 residues. The chain's CDR3 is CASSPRDMGPGTQYF. CDR3 bases: TGTGCCAGCAGTCCCCGGGACATGGGCCCGGGGACCCAGTACTTC.

The chain is built from TRBV6-1 and TRBJ1-4; 7 bases map to TRBD1. Trimming removed 7 bases from V and 8 bases from J; junction bases left unmatched: 13. In germline, CDR1 is MNHNS, CDR2 SASEGT. The CDR3 runs to 15 residues. The CDR3 nucleotides are TGTGCCAGCACGAAGGCGGGACAGCCTGGGGAAAAACTGTTTTTT. Translating gives CASTKAGQPGEKLFF.

J is TRBJ2-3 and V is TRBV7-3; TRBD2 is a possible D gene (5 bases). The length of the CDR3 is 15 residues. From germline, CDR1 is SGHTA and CDR2 FQGTGA. The germline V and J ends were trimmed by 2 bases and 0 bases, with 9 bases remaining between them. The CDR3 nucleotides are TGTGCCAGCAGCTTATTCGGCGGGAGCACAGATACGCAGTATTTT. Translating gives CASSLFGGSTDTQYF.

This chain joins TRBV28 and TRBJ2-7; 12 bases are a match to TRBD1. Trimming cost V 5 bases and J 2 bases; bases outside gene matches: 10. The CDR3 has 17 residues. Germline V gene lookup returns CDR1 MDHEN and CDR2 SYDVKM. The CDR3 DNA sequence: TGTGCCAGCAGTACATACCGGGACAGGGGGCTAACCTACGAGCAGTACTTC. Its translation: CASSTYRDRGLTYEQYF.

In this sample, this clone is medium-sized. The chain recombines TRBV11-1 with TRBJ1-2, with D tentatively TRBD1 (5 bases). CDR3 length equals 14 residues. Trimming removed 5 bases from V and 8 bases from J, with 18 bases in between. Germline V gives CDR1 SGHAT, CDR2 FQDESV (reference sequence). CDR3 protein: CASSLSGGGSGYTF. CDR3 nucleotides: TGTGCCAGCAGCCTGTCAGGCGGGGGGAGCGGCTACACCTTC.

The chain joins TRBV5-1 to TRBJ1-4; tentatively, D is TRBD1 (6 bases). V shed 4 bases and J shed 8 bases, with 15 bases lying between them. This CDR3 spans 14 amino acids. Germline V gene data show CDR1 as SGHRS and CDR2 as YFSETQ. In DNA form, the CDR3 reads TGCGCCAGCAGCCCACAAGGGGGAAAGGAAAAACTGTTTTTT. This sequence encodes CASSPQGGKEKLFF.

The CDR3 protein is CASSNGQRPYEQYF. The CDR3 nucleotides are TGTGCCAGTAGTAACGGACAGAGGCCCTACGAGCAGTACTTC. The V and J genes are TRBV19 and TRBJ2-7; perhaps TRBD1 as D (6 bases). Germline V gene lookup returns CDR1 LNHDA and CDR2 SQIVND (reference sequence). The V and J ends lost 4 bases and 2 bases respectively, with 12 bases between them. CDR3 length equals 14 residues.

The V and J genes are TRBV6-1 and TRBJ1-2; TRBD1 agrees at 9 bases. Germline V gives CDR1 MNHNS, CDR2 SASEGT. The CDR3 length is 14 residues. J gave up 8 bases and V 4 bases, and 8 bases lay outside the gene matches. CDR3: CASSARDRDGGYTF. CDR3 bases: TGTGCCAGCAGTGCCCGGGACAGGGATGGCGGCTACACCTTC.

The gene calls are TRBV14 and TRBJ2-1; 10 bases are shared with TRBD2. The CDR3 loop spans 18 amino acids. Germline V gives CDR1 SGHDN, CDR2 FVKESK. The V segment lost 4 bases and the J segment 8 bases; nucleotides outside the gene matches: 17. CDR3 region: CASSRAPSMTLAGDEQFF. DNA for the CDR3: TGTGCCAGCAGCCGAGCCCCTTCGATGACGCTAGCGGGAGATGAGCAGTTCTTC. Full variable domain (remainder filled in from reference TRBV14 and TRBJ2-1): EAGVTQFPSHSVIEKGQTVTLRCDPISGHDNLYWYRRVMGKEIKFLLHFVKESKQDESGMPNNRFLAERTGGTYSTLKVQPAELEDSGVYFCASSRAPSMTLAGDEQFFGPGTRLTVL.

V usage is TRBV11-3 and J usage is TRBJ2-5; 7 bases are shared with TRBD1. CDR1 SGHNT and CDR2 YENEEA come from the germline V gene. The V segment lost 1 base and the J segment 3 bases; nucleotides outside the gene matches: 11. This CDR3 is built from 17 residues. CDR3 protein: CASSLGGGGVREETQYF. The CDR3 coding sequence is TGTGCCAGCAGCTTAGGAGGGGGCGGAGTCCGGGAAGAGACCCAGTACTTC. Together with reference TRBV11-3 and TRBJ2-5, the CDR3 gives the full variable domain: EAGVVQSPRYKIIEKKQPVAFWCNPISGHNTLYWYLQNLGQGPELLIRYENEEAVDDSQLPKDRFSAERLKGVDSTLKIQPAELGDSAVYLCASSLGGGGVREETQYFGPGTRLLVL.

The chain carries TRBV6-5 and TRBJ1-1; D is perhaps TRBD1 (6 bases). The CDR3 runs to 14 residues. Trimming shortened V by 6 bases and J by 0 bases, and 11 bases separated the two germline ends. Germline V CDR1 and CDR2: MNHEY, SVGAGI. The CDR3, as DNA: TGTGCCAGCAGAAGGACAGCCATGAACACTGAAGCTTTCTTT. It specifies CASRRTAMNTEAFF.

J is TRBJ2-5 and V is TRBV5-8; TRBD2 matches at 10 bases. The CDR3 covers 17 residues. The V gene's germline CDR1 is SGHTS and CDR2 YDEGEE. With V trimmed by 4 bases and J by 5 bases, 14 bases remained unmatched. The CDR3 region is CASSLSFGLAARETQYF. CDR3 coding DNA: TGTGCCAGCAGCCTTAGCTTTGGACTAGCGGCAAGGGAGACCCAGTACTTC.

The J gene is TRBJ1-2, the V gene TRBV19; D gene unclear. V was cut by 5 bases and J by 0 bases, with 10 bases left in between. Per the germline V gene, CDR1 is LNHDA and CDR2 is SQIVND (reference sequence). The CDR3 runs to 14 residues. DNA for the CDR3: TGTGCCAGTAGTCTTGGACGGACTAACTATGGCTACACCTTC. Its protein is CASSLGRTNYGYTF.

This chain joins TRBV5-4 and TRBJ1-1; 7 nucleotides align to TRBD1. The CDR3 is 16 residues long. The germline gives CDR1 SGHNT, CDR2 YYREEE (reference sequence). V shed 2 bases and J 1 base; nucleotides not matched to a gene: 8. CDR3 coding DNA: TGTGCCAGCAGCTTCTCGACAGGGCTAGGGAACACTGAAGCTTTCTTT. It is translated as CASSFSTGLGNTEAFF.

This chain uses TRBV10-3 with TRBJ2-3; possible D gene TRBD2, 6 bases. CDR3 length: 15 residues. Trimming removed 6 bases at V and 4 bases at J, with 17 bases between. The germline V gene has CDR1 ENHRY and CDR2 SYGVKD. Written as DNA, the CDR3 is TGTGCCATCAGGGGGGACTCACAACCCCCAGATACGCAGTATTTT. It is translated as CAIRGDSQPPDTQYF.

The rearrangement links TRBV10-2 to TRBJ1-1; D gene unclear. V lost 4 bases to trimming and J lost 2 bases, with 8 bases between them. The CDR3 spans 13 residues. The germline gives CDR1 WSHSY, CDR2 SAAADI. The CDR3 is CASSVTDNTEAFF. The CDR3, as DNA: TGCGCCAGCAGTGTTACAGACAACACTGAAGCTTTCTTT.

The chain recombines TRBV27 with TRBJ2-3; 7 positions match TRBD2. Trimming at V came to 4 bases and at J to 5 bases, leaving 9 bases not matched to a gene. This CDR3 region has 15 residues. Germline values: CDR1 MNHEY, CDR2 SMNVEV (reference sequence). The CDR3 sequence is CASSSGGGTGDTQYF. CDR3 DNA sequence: TGTGCCAGCAGTTCCGGGGGAGGGACGGGAGATACGCAGTATTTT.

This clone has a handful of counts. The DNA of the CDR3 is TGTGCCAGCAGTACTAGCGGGGGAACCGGGGAGCTGTTTTTT. As protein: CASSTSGGTGELFF. The rearrangement links TRBV28 to TRBJ2-2; TRBD2 agrees at 11 bases. The CDR3 has 14 residues. Germline trimming cut 5 bases from V and 5 bases from J; bases unmatched to any gene: 1. Germline lookup yields CDR1 MDHEN and CDR2 SYDVKM.

The V call is TRBV21-1, the J call TRBJ2-7; the table's D call, TRBD2, has no DNA check behind it. TRBV21-1 corresponds to a pseudogene. This CDR3 is 19 amino acids long. As DNA, the CDR3 is TGTGCCAGCAGCAAAGAAACTCTGACTAGCGGGAGGGTAAGGTGCGAGCAGTACTTC. Translation: CASSKETLTSGRVRCEQYF.

J is TRBJ1-2 and V is TRBV9; a possible D gene is TRBD1 (6 bases). V gave up 4 bases and J gave up 1 base, with 17 bases separating them. The CDR3 length is 16 residues. From germline, CDR1 is SGDLS and CDR2 YYNGEE. CDR3 protein: CASSSITGPSNYGYTF. CDR3 nucleotides: TGTGCCAGCAGCAGCATTACAGGGCCCAGTAACTATGGCTACACCTTC.

The genes are TRBV18 and TRBJ2-1; 11 nucleotides line up with TRBD2. The CDR3 is 15 residues long. The germline V gene encodes CDR1 KGHSH and CDR2 LQKENI. With V trimmed by 3 bases and J by 4 bases, 2 bases remained unmatched. The CDR3 loop reads CASSPTSGTYNEQFF. CDR3 nucleotides: TGTGCCAGCTCACCGACTAGCGGGACTTACAATGAGCAGTTCTTC.

The chain links TRBV15 to TRBJ1-5; 10 bases are shared with TRBD1. The CDR3 has 15 amino acids. J lost 6 bases, V lost 3 bases, and 5 bases had no gene match. Germline CDR1 LNHNV, CDR2 YYDKDF (reference sequence). CDR3 in amino acids: CATSRDRGVAQPQHF. The DNA for the CDR3 is TGTGCCACCAGCAGGGACAGGGGGGTAGCTCAGCCCCAGCATTTT. The whole variable domain, remainder taken from reference TRBV15 and TRBJ1-5, is DAMVIQNPRYQVTQFGKPVTLSCSQTLNHNVMYWYQQKSSQAPKLLFHYYDKDFNNEADTPDNFQSRRPNTSFCFLDIRSPGLGDTAMYLCATSRDRGVAQPQHFGDGTRLSIL.